This passage covers 21 T cell receptor beta chains from one sample sequenced in a study of T cells in Graves' hyperthyroidism and ophthalmopathy. Amplification of TCR beta CDR3 regions was performed using RNA transcripts as template. Primed by the HTBI set, a first-round RT-PCR was run on the TCR CDR3. MiXCR was run by TCRdb on the multiplex PCR reads, yielding one entry per CDR3 protein. The sample contains about 160,000 distinct CDR3 sequences, 9.4% of which appear only once. Sample: blood. These receptors all stem from a woman between 18 and 29 years old with Graves' hyperthyroidism that later progressed to Graves' ophthalmopathy.

V gene TRBV10-3 combines with J gene TRBJ2-3; D may be TRBD1 (6 bases). The germline V gene has CDR1 ENHRY and CDR2 SYGVKD. Trimming took 2 bases from V and 0 from J, leaving 12 bases between them. The CDR3 sequence is 16 residues long. The CDR3 region has the DNA TGTGCCATCAGTGAGCCCATGGGGGCTAGCACAGATACGCAGTATTTT. Its translation: CAISEPMGASTDTQYF.

This clonotype was counted at least ten times. This chain uses TRBV28 with TRBJ2-7, with D possibly being TRBD2 (6 bases). With 5 bases removed from V and 7 bases from J, the gap between germline ends came to 21 bases. Looked up from germline, CDR1 is MDHEN and CDR2 is SYDVKM. This CDR3 comprises 15 residues. Here the CDR3 DNA reads TGTGCCAGCAGTCGCCCCCCAGGTTCGGGAGTAGAGCAGTACTTC. This encodes CASSRPPGSGVEQYF.

This clonotype was found many times. The chain uses TRBV4-1 and TRBJ1-1; 7 nucleotides align to TRBD1. This CDR3 comprises 16 residues. Trimming at V came to 3 bases and at J to 8 bases, leaving 15 bases not matched to a gene. The germline gives CDR1 MGHRA, CDR2 YSYEKL. The CDR3, as DNA: TGCGCCAGCAGCCAGGACGGGACAGTTAGTTTTGGCGAAGCTTTCTTT. Amino acids: CASSQDGTVSFGEAFF.

The chain employs TRBV5-1 and TRBJ2-3; D is perhaps TRBD1 (5 bases). CDR1 and CDR2 from the germline V gene are SGHRS and YFSETQ. The length of the CDR3 is 15 residues. The V gene lost 0 bases and the J gene lost 4 bases, with 12 bases spanning the gap. CDR3 sequence (DNA): TGCGCCAGCAGCTTGGCGGATGGCAGGGCAGATACGCAGTATTTT. Amino acid sequence: CASSLADGRADTQYF.

This clonotype appeared many times. The V and J genes are TRBV6-1 and TRBJ1-3; 7 nucleotides line up with TRBD1. This CDR3 contains 13 residues. CDR1 and CDR2 (germline): MNHNS, SASEGT. V lost 5 bases to trimming and J lost 9 bases; unmatched junction nucleotides: 7. The CDR3 DNA sequence: TGTGCCAGCAGTCCGACAGGGCTGTCCACCATATATTTT. Protein: CASSPTGLSTIYF.

This clonotype was seen ten or more times. CDR3 in DNA: TGTGCCAGCAGCTTAGCGGAGGGGTATAGCTCCTACAATGAGCAGTTCTTC. Translated, it gives CASSLAEGYSSYNEQFF. The J gene is TRBJ2-1, the V gene TRBV11-1; D may be TRBD2 (6 bases). The CDR3 length is 17 residues. V was clipped by 0 bases and J by 0 bases, with 12 bases between them. Germline loops: CDR1 SGHAT, CDR2 FQDESV (reference sequence).

On this clonotype: This sequence may be a read error, since a much larger clone differs from it by one base. The rearrangement uses TRBV5-1 and TRBJ1-1; TRBD1 matches at 7 bases. The CDR3 spans 14 residues. J was trimmed by 2 bases and V by 4 bases; bases with no gene match: 5. Per the germline V gene, CDR1 is SGHRS and CDR2 is YFSETQ. CDR3 DNA sequence: TGCGCCAGCAGCACCGGACAGGTTAACACTGAAGCTTTCTTT. Translation gives CASSTGQVNTEAFF. Using reference TRBV5-1 and TRBJ1-1 for the parts outside the CDR3, the full variable domain is KAGVTQTPRYLIKTRGQQVTLSCSPISGHRSVSWYQQTPGQGLQFLFEYFSETQRNKGNFPGRFSGRQFSNSRSEMNVSTLELGDSALYLCASSTGQVNTEAFFGQGTRLTVV.

The table lists this clonotype with many counts. The chain is built from TRBV29-1 and TRBJ2-1; 11 positions match TRBD2. V trimming: 7 bases; J trimming: 10 bases; junction bases outside the gene matches: 3. Germline V gives CDR1 SQVTM, CDR2 ANQGSEA. CDR3 length equals 11 residues. The CDR3 sequence is CSATSGIEQFF. The CDR3 bases are TGCAGCGCGACTAGCGGGATAGAGCAGTTCTTC.

A few counts support this clonotype. The chain links TRBV3-1 to TRBJ2-7, with unresolved D. V lost 8 bases and J lost 0, with 11 bases in between. The CDR3 totals 13 residues. The germline V gene has CDR1 LGHDT and CDR2 YNNKEL (reference sequence). The CDR3 loop is CASGLGRSYEQYF. The CDR3 DNA is TGTGCCAGCGGGCTGGGCCGCTCCTACGAGCAGTACTTC.

With respect to this clonotype: One end of the junction varies from germline; a read error may be responsible. This sequence joins TRBV13 and TRBJ2-2; TRBD2 might be the D (7 bases). In germline, CDR1 is PRHDT, CDR2 FYEKMQ (reference sequence). The CDR3 has 14 residues. The CDR3 region has the DNA TGTGCCAGCGGCTTAGGGGGGGCGAACGGGGAGCTGCTTTTT. Its translation: CASGLGGANGELLF.

There are many counts of this clonotype. The CDR3 nucleotides are TGCAGTGCTAGAGATCCCCTGACAGATACCTACGAGCAGTACTTC. Translating it yields CSARDPLTDTYEQYF. The V call is TRBV20-1, the J call TRBJ2-7; D perhaps matches TRBD1 (5 bases). The V end was cut by 0 bases, the J end by 2 bases, with 14 bases between. The CDR3 is 15 residues long. Germline V gene sequence: CDR1 DFQATT, CDR2 SNEGSKA (reference sequence).

The sample holds many counts of this clonotype. The chain couples TRBV20-1 to TRBJ1-1; D is ambiguous. Germline V CDR1 and CDR2: DFQATT, SNEGSKA (reference sequence). This CDR3 has 12 residues. Deletions cut 3 bases from V and 7 bases from J, with 12 bases between. The CDR3: CSASLYSFEAFF. Written as DNA, the CDR3 is TGCAGTGCTAGTCTGTATTCGTTTGAAGCTTTCTTT.

This clonotype was detected only a few times. The chain carries TRBV9 and TRBJ1-6, with D possibly TRBD1 on 5 matching bases. The length of the CDR3 is 14 residues. CDR1 is SGDLS, CDR2 YYNGEE, per germline. With 4 bases removed from V and 10 bases from J, the gap between germline ends came to 15 bases. The DNA for the CDR3 is TGTGCCAGCAGCCCTAAAGGGGCAAACTCACCCCTCCACTTT. Encoded protein: CASSPKGANSPLHF.

This clonotype was found many times. The rearrangement links TRBV13 to TRBJ1-5; D unclear. Germline CDR1 and CDR2: PRHDT and FYEKMQ (reference sequence). The CDR3 contains 13 residues. Trimming left V 3 bases short and J 5 bases short, with 8 bases between. CDR3 protein: CASSFHGDQPQHF. CDR3 in DNA: TGTGCCAGCAGCTTTCACGGGGATCAGCCCCAGCATTTT.

This clonotype appeared many times. The chain couples TRBV20-1 to TRBJ2-7; tentatively, D is TRBD1 (5 bases). The CDR3 totals 15 residues. Germline-derived CDR1 and CDR2 are DFQATT and SNEGSKA (reference sequence). Trimming shortened V by 2 bases and J by 2 bases, and 16 bases separated the two germline ends. CDR3 nucleotide sequence: TGCAGTGCTAGACCTCTTGGACACCCCACCTACGAGCAGTACTTC. Protein: CSARPLGHPTYEQYF.

This clonotype has a count of ten or more. The chain is built from TRBV9 and TRBJ2-5; 9 positions match TRBD1. Trimming removed 0 bases from V and 5 bases from J; junction bases left unmatched: 14. The CDR3 runs to 18 residues. Germline-derived CDR1 and CDR2 are SGDLS and YYNGEE. In DNA form, the CDR3 reads TGTGCCAGCAGCGTAGATACAGGGGGCATGGGTTTTGGGGAGACCCAGTACTTC. This gives the protein CASSVDTGGMGFGETQYF.

This clonotype occurred many times. V and J are TRBV5-6 and TRBJ2-7, with a possible D match to TRBD2 (5 bases). Trimming pared 2 bases from V and 4 bases from J, leaving 10 bases between. The CDR3 has 13 amino acids. Germline CDR1 SGHDT, CDR2 YYEEEE. The CDR3 DNA is TGTGCCAGCAGCTTACTCCGCGGGTACGAGCAGTACTTC. This gives the protein CASSLLRGYEQYF.

V and J are TRBV25-1 and TRBJ1-1; 8 bases map to TRBD1. V lost 10 bases, J lost 2 bases, and 6 bases stayed unmatched. CDR1 and CDR2 (germline): MGHDK, SYGVNS. The CDR3 consists of 13 residues. This CDR3 is CANRGQGNTEAFF. The CDR3 nucleotides are TGTGCCAACAGAGGACAGGGCAACACTGAAGCTTTCTTT.

This clonotype was counted between two and nine times. The rearrangement joins TRBV5-1 to TRBJ2-5; possible D gene TRBD1, 5 bases. V lost 0 bases and J lost 5, with 11 bases in between. This CDR3 is 14 amino acids long. The V gene's germline CDR1 is SGHRS and CDR2 YFSETQ. CDR3 sequence (DNA): TGCGCCAGCAGCTTGGCGCTAGGGGTGGAGACCCAGTACTTC. It translates to CASSLALGVETQYF.

This clonotype was recorded at least ten times. J is TRBJ2-1 and V is TRBV3-1; no reliable D call. Trimming removed 5 bases from V and 2 bases from J, with 10 bases in between. In germline, CDR1 is LGHDT, CDR2 YNNKEL (reference sequence). The CDR3 runs 14 residues. The CDR3 DNA sequence: TGTGCCAGCAGCTATAACGGGCCCTACAATGAGCAGTTCTTC. Its protein product is CASSYNGPYNEQFF.

This clonotype occurred many times. The genes are TRBV4-1 and TRBJ1-2; no clear D. Germline V gene lookup returns CDR1 MGHRA and CDR2 YSYEKL. The CDR3 loop spans 13 amino acids. V gave up 2 bases and J gave up 8 bases, with 12 bases separating them. CDR3 amino acids: CASSQSVVEGYTF. CDR3 sequence (DNA): TGCGCCAGCAGCCAATCGGTCGTGGAAGGCTACACCTTC.